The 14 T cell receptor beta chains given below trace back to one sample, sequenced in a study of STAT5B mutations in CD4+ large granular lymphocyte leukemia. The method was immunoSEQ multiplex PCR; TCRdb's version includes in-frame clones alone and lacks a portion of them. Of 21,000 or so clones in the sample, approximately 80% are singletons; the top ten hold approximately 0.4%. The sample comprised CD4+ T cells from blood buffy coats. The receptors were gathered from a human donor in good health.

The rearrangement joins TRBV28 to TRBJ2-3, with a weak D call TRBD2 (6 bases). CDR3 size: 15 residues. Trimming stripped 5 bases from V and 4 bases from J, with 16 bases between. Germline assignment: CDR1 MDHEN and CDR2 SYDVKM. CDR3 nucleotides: TGTGCCAGCAGTCCGAGCGGGTTAGGTGCAGATACGCAGTATTTT. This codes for CASSPSGLGADTQYF.

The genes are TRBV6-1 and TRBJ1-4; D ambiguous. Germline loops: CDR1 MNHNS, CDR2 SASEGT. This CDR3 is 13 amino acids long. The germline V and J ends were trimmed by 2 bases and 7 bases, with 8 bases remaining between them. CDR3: CASSEQFREKLFF. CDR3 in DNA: TGTGCCAGCAGTGAACAGTTCCGTGAAAAACTGTTTTTT.

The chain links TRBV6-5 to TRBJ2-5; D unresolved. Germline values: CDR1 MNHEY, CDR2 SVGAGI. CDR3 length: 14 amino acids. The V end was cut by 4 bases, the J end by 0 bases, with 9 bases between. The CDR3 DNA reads TGTGCCAGCAGTTTAGGTATACACCAAGAGACCCAGTACTTC. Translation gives CASSLGIHQETQYF.

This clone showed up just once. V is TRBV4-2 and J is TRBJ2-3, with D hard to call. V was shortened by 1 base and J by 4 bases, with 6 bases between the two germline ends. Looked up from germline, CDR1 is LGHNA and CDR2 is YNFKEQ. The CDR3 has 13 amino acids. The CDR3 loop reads CASSQGSADTQYF. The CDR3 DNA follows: TGTGCCAGCAGCCAAGGATCCGCAGATACGCAGTATTTT.

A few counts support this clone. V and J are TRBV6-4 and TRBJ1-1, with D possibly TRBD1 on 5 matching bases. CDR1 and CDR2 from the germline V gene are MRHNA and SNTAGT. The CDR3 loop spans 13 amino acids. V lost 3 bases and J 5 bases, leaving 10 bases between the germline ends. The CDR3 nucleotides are TGTGCCAGCAGTGAGGGGGATCCGACTGAAGCTTTCTTT. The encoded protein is CASSEGDPTEAFF.

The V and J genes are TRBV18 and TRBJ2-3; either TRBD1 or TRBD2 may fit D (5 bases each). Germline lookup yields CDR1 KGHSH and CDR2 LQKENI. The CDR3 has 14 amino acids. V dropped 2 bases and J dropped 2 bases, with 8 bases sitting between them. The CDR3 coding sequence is TGTGCCAGCTCACCATTGGGGGACACAGATACGCAGTATTTT. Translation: CASSPLGDTDTQYF.

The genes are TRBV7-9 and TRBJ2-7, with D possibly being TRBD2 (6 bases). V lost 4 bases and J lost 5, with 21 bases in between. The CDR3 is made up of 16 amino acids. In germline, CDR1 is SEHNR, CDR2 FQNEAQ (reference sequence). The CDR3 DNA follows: TGTGCCAGCAGCTCCCCGGGGGAGCCAAAAGCCCACGAGCAGTACTTC. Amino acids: CASSSPGEPKAHEQYF.

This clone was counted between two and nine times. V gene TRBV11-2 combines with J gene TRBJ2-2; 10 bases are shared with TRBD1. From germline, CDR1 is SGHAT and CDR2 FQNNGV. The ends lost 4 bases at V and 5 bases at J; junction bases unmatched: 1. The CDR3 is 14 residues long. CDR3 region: CASSSGQGTGELFF. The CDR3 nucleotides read TGTGCCAGCAGCTCGGGACAGGGGACCGGGGAGCTGTTTTTT.

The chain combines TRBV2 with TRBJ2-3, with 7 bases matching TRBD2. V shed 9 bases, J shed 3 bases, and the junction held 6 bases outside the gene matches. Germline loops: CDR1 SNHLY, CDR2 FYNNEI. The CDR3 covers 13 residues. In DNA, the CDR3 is TGTGCCAGTACCGGACTAGATACAGATACGCAGTATTTT. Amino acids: CASTGLDTDTQYF.

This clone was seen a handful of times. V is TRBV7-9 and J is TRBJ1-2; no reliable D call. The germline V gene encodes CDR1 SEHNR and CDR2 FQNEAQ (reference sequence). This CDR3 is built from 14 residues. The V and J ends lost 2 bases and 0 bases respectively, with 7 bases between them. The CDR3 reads CASSLSVSNYGYTF. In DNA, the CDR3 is TGTGCCAGCAGCTTAAGTGTGTCTAACTATGGCTACACCTTC.

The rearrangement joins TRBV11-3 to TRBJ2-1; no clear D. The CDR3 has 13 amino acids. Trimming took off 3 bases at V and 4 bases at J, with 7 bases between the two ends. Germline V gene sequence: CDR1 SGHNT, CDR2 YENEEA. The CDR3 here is CASSFGRYNEQFF. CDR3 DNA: TGTGCCAGCAGCTTTGGAAGATACAATGAGCAGTTCTTC.

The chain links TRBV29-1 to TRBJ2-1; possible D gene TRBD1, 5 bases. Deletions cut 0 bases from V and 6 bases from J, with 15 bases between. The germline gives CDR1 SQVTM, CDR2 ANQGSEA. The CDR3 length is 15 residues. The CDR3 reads CSVEDLPGISNEQFF. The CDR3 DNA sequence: TGCAGCGTTGAAGATTTGCCAGGGATTTCCAATGAGCAGTTCTTC.

CDR3 protein: CASSYSTLGPGQKQYF. In DNA, the CDR3 is TGTGCCAGCAGTTACTCGACTTTGGGGCCAGGCCAGAAGCAGTACTTC. The chain has TRBV6-5 and TRBJ2-7; D perhaps matches TRBD1 (5 bases). This CDR3 is built from 16 residues. Germline CDR1 is MNHEY and CDR2 is SVGAGI. Trimming shortened V by 0 bases and J by 8 bases, and 20 bases separated the two germline ends.

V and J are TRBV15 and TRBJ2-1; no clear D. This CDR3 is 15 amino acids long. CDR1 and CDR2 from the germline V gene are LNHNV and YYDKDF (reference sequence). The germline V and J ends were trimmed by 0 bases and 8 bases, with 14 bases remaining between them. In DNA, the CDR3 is TGTGCCACCAGCAGAGATCTAAGGGCAGGCGATGAGCAGTTCTTC. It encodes CATSRDLRAGDEQFF.